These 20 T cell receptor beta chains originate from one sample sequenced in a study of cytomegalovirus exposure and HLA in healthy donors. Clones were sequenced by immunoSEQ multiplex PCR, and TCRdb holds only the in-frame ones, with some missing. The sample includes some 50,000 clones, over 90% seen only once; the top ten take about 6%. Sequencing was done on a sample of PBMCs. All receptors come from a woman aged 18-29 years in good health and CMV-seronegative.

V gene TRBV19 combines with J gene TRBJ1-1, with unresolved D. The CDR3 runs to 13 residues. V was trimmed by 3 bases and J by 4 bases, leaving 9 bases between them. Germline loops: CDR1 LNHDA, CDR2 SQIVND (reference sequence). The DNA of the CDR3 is TGTGCCAGTAGTATCCGACGGGTCACTGAAGCTTTCTTT. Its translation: CASSIRRVTEAFF.

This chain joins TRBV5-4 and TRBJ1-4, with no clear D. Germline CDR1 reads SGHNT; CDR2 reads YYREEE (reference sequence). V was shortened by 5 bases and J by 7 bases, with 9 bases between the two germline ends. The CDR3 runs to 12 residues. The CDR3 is CASSSEGEKLFF. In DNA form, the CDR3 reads TGTGCCAGCAGTTCCGAGGGTGAAAAACTGTTTTTT.

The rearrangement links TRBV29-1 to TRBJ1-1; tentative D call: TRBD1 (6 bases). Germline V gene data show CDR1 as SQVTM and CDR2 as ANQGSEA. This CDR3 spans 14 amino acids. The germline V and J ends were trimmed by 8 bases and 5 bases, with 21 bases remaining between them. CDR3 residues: CSSQTGLKVTEAFF. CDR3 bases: TGCAGCTCCCAGACAGGCCTCAAAGTGACTGAAGCTTTCTTT.

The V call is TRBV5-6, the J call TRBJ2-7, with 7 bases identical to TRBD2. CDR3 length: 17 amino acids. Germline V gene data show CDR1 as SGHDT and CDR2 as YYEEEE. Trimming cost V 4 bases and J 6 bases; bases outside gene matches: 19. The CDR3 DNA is TGTGCCAGCAGCGGGGGGAGATCGTGGACTAGTCTGGCCGAGCAGTACGTC. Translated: CASSGGRSWTSLAEQYV.

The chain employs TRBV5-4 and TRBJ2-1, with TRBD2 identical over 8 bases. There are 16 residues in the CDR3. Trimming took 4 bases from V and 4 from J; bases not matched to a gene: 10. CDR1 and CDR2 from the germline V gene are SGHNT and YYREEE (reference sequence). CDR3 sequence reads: CASSKTGTRSYNEQFF. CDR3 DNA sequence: TGTGCCAGCAGCAAAACCGGGACTAGGTCTTACAATGAGCAGTTCTTC.

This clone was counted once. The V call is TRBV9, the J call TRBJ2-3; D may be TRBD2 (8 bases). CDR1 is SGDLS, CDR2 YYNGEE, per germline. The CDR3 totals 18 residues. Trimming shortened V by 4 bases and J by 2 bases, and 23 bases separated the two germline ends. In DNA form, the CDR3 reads TGTGCCAGCAGCACCAAACCCGGGGGGGACAGATTCACAGATACGCAGTATTTT. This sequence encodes CASSTKPGGDRFTDTQYF.

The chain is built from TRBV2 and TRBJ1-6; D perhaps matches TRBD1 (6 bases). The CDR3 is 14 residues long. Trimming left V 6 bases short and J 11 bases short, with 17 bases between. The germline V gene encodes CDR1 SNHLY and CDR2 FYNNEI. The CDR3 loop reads CASRGAGVYPPLHF. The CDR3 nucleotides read TGTGCCAGCAGGGGGGCAGGGGTTTATCCACCCCTCCACTTT.

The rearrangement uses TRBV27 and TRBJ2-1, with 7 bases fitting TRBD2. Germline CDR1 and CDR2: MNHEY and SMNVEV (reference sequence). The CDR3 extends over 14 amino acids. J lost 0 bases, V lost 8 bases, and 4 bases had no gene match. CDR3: CASRSGGSYNEQFF. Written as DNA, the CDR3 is TGTGCCAGCCGATCGGGAGGCTCCTACAATGAGCAGTTCTTC.

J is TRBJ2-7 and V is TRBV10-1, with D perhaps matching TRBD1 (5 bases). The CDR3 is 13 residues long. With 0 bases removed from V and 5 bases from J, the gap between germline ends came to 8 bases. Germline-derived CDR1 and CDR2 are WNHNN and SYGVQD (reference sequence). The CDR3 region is CASSESIGDEQYF. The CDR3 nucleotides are TGCGCCAGCAGTGAGTCAATAGGGGACGAGCAGTACTTC.

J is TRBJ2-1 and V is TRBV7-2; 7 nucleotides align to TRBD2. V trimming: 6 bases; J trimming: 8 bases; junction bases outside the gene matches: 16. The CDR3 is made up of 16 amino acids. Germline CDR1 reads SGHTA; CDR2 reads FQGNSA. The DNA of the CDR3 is TGTGCCAGCAGGCTAACCCCCAGCGGGATGGTTGATGAGCAGTTCTTC. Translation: CASRLTPSGMVDEQFF.

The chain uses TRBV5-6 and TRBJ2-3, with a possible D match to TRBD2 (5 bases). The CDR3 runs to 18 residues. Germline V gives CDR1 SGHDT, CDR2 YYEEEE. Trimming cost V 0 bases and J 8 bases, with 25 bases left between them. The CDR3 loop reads CASSLVSWVSGTYTTQYF. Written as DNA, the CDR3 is TGTGCCAGCAGCTTGGTGAGCTGGGTATCGGGAACCTATACTACGCAGTATTTT.

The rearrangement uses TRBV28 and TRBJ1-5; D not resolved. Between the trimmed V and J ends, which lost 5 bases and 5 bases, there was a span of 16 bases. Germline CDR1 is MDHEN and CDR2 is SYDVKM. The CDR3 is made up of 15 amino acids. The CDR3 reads CASSTRTEDYQPQHF. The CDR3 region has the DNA TGTGCCAGCAGTACCCGGACCGAGGACTATCAGCCCCAGCATTTT.

In nucleotides, the CDR3 is TGTGCCAGCAGTGCTTTGACAGGGGGCCCTCGTTGGACTGAAGCTTTCTTT. This sequence encodes CASSALTGGPRWTEAFF. J is TRBJ1-1 and V is TRBV27, with 10 bases identical to TRBD1. This CDR3 contains 17 residues. Germline CDR1 reads MNHEY; CDR2 reads SMNVEV (reference sequence). J was trimmed by 5 bases and V by 5 bases; bases with no gene match: 14.

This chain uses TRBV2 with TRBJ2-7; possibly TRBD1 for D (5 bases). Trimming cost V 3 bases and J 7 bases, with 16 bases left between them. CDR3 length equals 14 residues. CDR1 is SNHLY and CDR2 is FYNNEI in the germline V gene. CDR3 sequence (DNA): TGTGCCAGCAGTGACTACAGCAGTAGGGGAGAGCAGTACTTC. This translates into CASSDYSSRGEQYF.

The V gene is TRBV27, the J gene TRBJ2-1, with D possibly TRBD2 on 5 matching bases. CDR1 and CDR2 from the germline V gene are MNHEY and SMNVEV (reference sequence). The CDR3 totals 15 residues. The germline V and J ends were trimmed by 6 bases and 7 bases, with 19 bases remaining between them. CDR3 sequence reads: CASRPNHVGKNEQFF. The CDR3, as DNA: TGTGCCAGCAGACCTAACCACGTCGGGAAGAATGAGCAGTTCTTC.

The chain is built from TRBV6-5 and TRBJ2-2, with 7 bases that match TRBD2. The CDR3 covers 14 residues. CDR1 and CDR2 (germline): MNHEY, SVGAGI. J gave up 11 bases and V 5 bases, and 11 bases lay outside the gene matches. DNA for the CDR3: TGTGCCAGCAGTGGGGGGACTAACGGCTATGAGCTGTTTTTT. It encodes CASSGGTNGYELFF.

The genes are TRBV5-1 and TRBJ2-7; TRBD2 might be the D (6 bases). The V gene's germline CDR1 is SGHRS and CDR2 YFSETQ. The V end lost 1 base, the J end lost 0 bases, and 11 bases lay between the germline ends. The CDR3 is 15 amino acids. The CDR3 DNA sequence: TGCGCCAGCAGCTTGTTATGGGGGGACTCCTACGAGCAGTACTTC. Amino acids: CASSLLWGDSYEQYF.

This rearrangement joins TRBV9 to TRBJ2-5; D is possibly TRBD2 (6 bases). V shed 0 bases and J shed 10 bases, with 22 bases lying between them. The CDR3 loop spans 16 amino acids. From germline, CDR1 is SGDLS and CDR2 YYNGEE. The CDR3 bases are TGTGCCAGCAGCGTAGGCGGGACGCTGGGGGAGAGGGACCAGTACTTC. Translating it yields CASSVGGTLGERDQYF.

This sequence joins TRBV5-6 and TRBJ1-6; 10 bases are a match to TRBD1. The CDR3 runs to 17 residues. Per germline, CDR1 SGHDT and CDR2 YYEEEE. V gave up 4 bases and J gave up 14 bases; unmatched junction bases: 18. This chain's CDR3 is CASSRPGTGVPFRTLHF. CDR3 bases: TGTGCCAGCAGCCGACCTGGGACAGGGGTACCCTTCAGAACCCTCCACTTT.

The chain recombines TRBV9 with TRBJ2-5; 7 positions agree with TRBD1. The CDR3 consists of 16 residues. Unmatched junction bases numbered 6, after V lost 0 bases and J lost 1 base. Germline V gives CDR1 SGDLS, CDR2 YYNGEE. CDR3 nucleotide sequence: TGTGCCAGCAGCGTAGCTGCCACAGGGGCCCAAGAGACCCAGTACTTC. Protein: CASSVAATGAQETQYF.